These 20 T cell receptor beta chains share one sample of origin, sequenced in a study of blood T cells in healthy people across ages. Then a second PCR, running about 6 to 12 cycles, was carried out with a sample-barcoded 5' primer and a J-beta primer mix. TCRdb ran MiXCR on the 5' RACE reads and lists one entry per CDR3 protein. Of approximately 600,000 distinct CDR3 sequences in the sample, roughly three fifths were seen once. Sequencing was performed on blood. The receptors shown here come from a man aged 55 to 70 in good health.

The chain recombines TRBV28 with TRBJ1-2, with TRBD1 matching 7 bases. CDR1 is MDHEN, CDR2 SYDVKM, per germline. The V and J ends lost 5 bases and 0 bases, in that order; junction bases with no gene match: 6. The CDR3 loop spans 15 amino acids. The chain's CDR3 is CASSQGTAANYGYTF. The DNA for the CDR3 is TGTGCCAGCAGTCAAGGGACAGCCGCTAACTATGGCTACACCTTC.

This clonotype was picked up a small number of times. This chain uses TRBV18 with TRBJ2-3; D gene uncertain. The CDR3 loop spans 12 amino acids. V lost 6 bases to trimming and J lost 2 bases, with 6 bases between them. Germline V gives CDR1 KGHSH, CDR2 LQKENI. The DNA of the CDR3 is TGTGCCAGCTCCACGGACACAGATACGCAGTATTTT. It translates to CASSTDTDTQYF.

The sample holds a few counts of this clonotype. The chain links TRBV6-6 to TRBJ1-6, with TRBD1 as a possible D gene (5 bases). The CDR3 runs to 13 residues. Trimming pared 4 bases from V and 12 bases from J, leaving 13 bases between. Germline values: CDR1 MNHNY, CDR2 SVGAGI (reference sequence). CDR3: CASSSAGSLPLHF. CDR3 nucleotides: TGTGCCAGCAGTTCGGCAGGGTCTTTACCCCTCCACTTT.

This sequence joins TRBV12-3 or TRBV12-4 and TRBJ2-5; tentatively, D is TRBD1 (6 bases). Between the trimmed V and J ends, which lost 6 bases and 4 bases, there was a span of 24 bases. The CDR3 sequence is 17 residues long. CDR3 sequence (DNA): TGTGCCAGCAGCCTAGGGGCAGGGGAGCCCCCTCCAGAGACCCAGTACTTC. As protein: CASSLGAGEPPPETQYF.

Notes on this clonotype: A much larger clone lies a single base off, so this may be a read error. The V and J genes are TRBV3-1 and TRBJ2-5, with a weak D call TRBD1 (5 bases). The CDR3 has 14 residues. The V gene's germline CDR1 is LGHDT and CDR2 YNNKEL (reference sequence). In DNA, the CDR3 is TGTGCCGGCAGCCAGGACACCGGAGAGGAGACCCAGTACTTC. Encoded protein: CAGSQDTGEETQYF.

CDR3 nucleotide sequence: TGTGCCAGCAGTTTACCAGGAATCTCCTACAATGAGCAGTTCTTC. It specifies CASSLPGISYNEQFF. The V call is TRBV28, the J call TRBJ2-1; D gene ambiguous. CDR1 is MDHEN and CDR2 is SYDVKM in the germline V gene. Deletions cut 2 bases from V and 0 bases from J, with 8 bases between. The CDR3 spans 15 residues.

The chain combines TRBV20-1 with TRBJ1-5; D gene ambiguous. The germline gives CDR1 DFQATT, CDR2 SNEGSKA (reference sequence). V shed 1 base and J shed 5 bases, with 9 bases lying between them. There are 13 residues in the CDR3. DNA of the CDR3: TGCAGTGCTAGAGGGCAGGCGGATCAGCCCCAGCATTTT. Translating it yields CSARGQADQPQHF.

The chain combines TRBV15 with TRBJ2-7, with 9 bases aligning to TRBD1. The CDR3 loop spans 13 amino acids. Germline trimming cut 5 bases from V and 4 bases from J; bases unmatched to any gene: 3. Germline V gene data show CDR1 as LNHNV and CDR2 as YYDKDF (reference sequence). CDR3 residues: CATSLDRGYEQYF. Written as DNA, the CDR3 is TGTGCCACCAGCCTGGACAGGGGTTACGAGCAGTACTTC.

Comments on this clonotype: Germline is not matched at one junction end, which may reflect a read error. The rearrangement uses TRBV29-1 and TRBJ2-7; D gene unclear. Per germline, CDR1 SQVTM and CDR2 ANQGSEA. This CDR3 contains 11 residues. The CDR3 bases are TGCAGCGTTGTGGGATTCTACAAGCAGTACTTC. It encodes CSVVGFYKQYF.

In its sample, this clonotype was seen once. This rearrangement joins TRBV19 to TRBJ2-2; TRBD2 matches 9 bases. The CDR3 has 13 amino acids. Trimming removed 5 bases from V and 7 bases from J; junction bases left unmatched: 2. Germline CDR1 is LNHDA and CDR2 is SQIVND (reference sequence). The CDR3 coding sequence is TGTGCCAGTAGTGGAGCGGGAGGCGGGGAGCTGTTTTTT. Residues: CASSGAGGGELFF.

This sequence joins TRBV29-1 and TRBJ1-4, with a possible D match to TRBD1 (5 bases). Germline V gives CDR1 SQVTM, CDR2 ANQGSEA. The CDR3 totals 12 residues. V lost 7 bases and J lost 4, with 10 bases in between. CDR3 in amino acids: CSAGGLNEKLFF. CDR3 DNA sequence: TGCAGCGCTGGGGGACTTAATGAAAAACTGTTTTTT.

The chain couples TRBV20-1 to TRBJ2-7, with a tentative D call TRBD1 (6 bases). This CDR3 has 13 residues. CDR1 and CDR2 from the germline V gene are DFQATT and SNEGSKA (reference sequence). In nucleotides, the CDR3 is TGCCCCCCTCGGGACAAACAAGAGTATGAGCAGTACTTC. Translation: CPPRDKQEYEQYF.

This clonotype was picked up a small number of times. V and J are TRBV28 and TRBJ1-6, with D uncertain. The CDR3 covers 13 residues. Germline loops: CDR1 MDHEN, CDR2 SYDVKM. Trimming took off 6 bases at V and 12 bases at J, with 15 bases between the two ends. CDR3 in DNA: TGTGCCAGCAGCAAGTCAAACATTGGACCCCTCCACTTT. Protein sequence: CASSKSNIGPLHF. The entire variable domain, with the rest obtained from reference TRBV28 and TRBJ1-6, is as follows: DVKVTQSSRYLVKRTGEKVFLECVQDMDHENMFWYRQDPGLGLRLIYFSYDVKMKEKGDIPEGYSVSREKKERFSLILESASTNQTSMYLCASSKSNIGPLHFGNGTRLTVT.

This clonotype was counted a few times. The chain couples TRBV2 to TRBJ1-4; maybe TRBD1 (5 bases). V gave up 2 bases and J gave up 7 bases, with 8 bases separating them. CDR3 length: 13 residues. In germline, CDR1 is SNHLY, CDR2 FYNNEI. Written as DNA, the CDR3 is TGTGCCAGCAGTGAAATAAGGGGTGAAAAACTGTTTTTT. Encoded protein: CASSEIRGEKLFF.

This clonotype was detected only a few times. CDR3 sequence reads: CAISVGRQETQYF. In DNA form, the CDR3 reads TGTGCCATCAGCGTCGGCAGGCAAGAGACCCAGTACTTC. This rearrangement joins TRBV10-3 to TRBJ2-5; D call uncertain. CDR3 length: 13 amino acids. Germline loops: CDR1 ENHRY, CDR2 SYGVKD. V was trimmed by 6 bases and J by 2 bases, leaving 10 bases between them.

The genes are TRBV2 and TRBJ1-2; no firm D call. This CDR3 is 14 amino acids long. Germline V gives CDR1 SNHLY, CDR2 FYNNEI. Trimming stripped 3 bases from V and 4 bases from J, with 12 bases between. CDR3 residues: CASSEAWGGYGYTF. For the CDR3, the DNA is TGTGCCAGCAGTGAGGCTTGGGGAGGCTATGGCTACACCTTC.

The gene calls are TRBV18 and TRBJ2-7; 9 nucleotides align to TRBD1. The CDR3 totals 15 residues. CDR1 and CDR2 from the germline V gene are KGHSH and LQKENI. The junction had 4 bases not matched to a gene; V was cut back by 3 bases and J by 1 base. CDR3 nucleotides: TGTGCCAGCTCACCCGGGACAGGGTTATCCTACGAGCAGTACTTC. This translates into CASSPGTGLSYEQYF.

This chain uses TRBV4-1 with TRBJ2-3; 10 bases agree with TRBD2. CDR3 length: 18 amino acids. Germline V CDR1 and CDR2: MGHRA, YSYEKL. The ends lost 1 base at V and 1 base at J; junction bases unmatched: 8. This CDR3 reads CASSQGGYSGGGTDTQYF. The CDR3 coding sequence is TGCGCCAGCAGCCAAGGAGGCTACAGCGGGGGGGGCACAGATACGCAGTATTTT.

The V gene is TRBV20-1, the J gene TRBJ2-1, with D perhaps matching TRBD2 (5 bases). The CDR3 sequence is 12 residues long. The germline V gene encodes CDR1 DFQATT and CDR2 SNEGSKA (reference sequence). The ends were cut back, 3 bases at V and 9 bases at J, with 12 bases in the middle. The CDR3 region is CSARRPGVEQFF. The CDR3 coding sequence is TGCAGTGCTAGGCGCCCCGGGGTTGAGCAGTTCTTC.

This clonotype was found a few times. The chain has TRBV5-1 and TRBJ2-5; tentatively, D is TRBD1 or TRBD2 (5 bases each). V lost 2 bases, J lost 2 bases, and 10 bases lay in between. The V gene's germline CDR1 is SGHRS and CDR2 YFSETQ. The CDR3 runs 14 residues. The CDR3 region has the DNA TGCGCCAGCAGCTTCGGGGACCTTCAAGAGACCCAGTACTTC. Translated: CASSFGDLQETQYF.